These T cell receptor beta chains were read from a single sample in a study of T cells after yellow fever vaccination. From the 5' RACE reads, TCRdb called clonotypes with MiXCR, one entry per CDR3 protein. The data show about 340,000 distinct CDR3 sequences, around 13% seen once. The specimen comprised CD4+ T cells sorted from PBMCs, sampled 15 days after the yellow fever booster vaccination. The receptor set was obtained from a man between 18 and 29 years old who received the YFV17D yellow fever vaccine. Both conserved end residues are part of each CDR3.

v_gene	j_gene	CDR3aa
TRBV7-3	TRBJ2-1	CASSASSGGYNEQFF
TRBV27	TRBJ2-5	CASSPRTRETQYF
TRBV27	TRBJ2-7	CASSKDLFVPTYEQYF
TRBV19	TRBJ2-3	CASSIPGADTQYF
TRBV28	TRBJ1-2	CASSLGPGAIGYTF
TRBV12-3/TRBV12-4	TRBJ1-5	CASSLGVRSNQPQHF
TRBV6-2/TRBV6-3	TRBJ1-1	CASSYGATEAFF
TRBV30	TRBJ2-1	CAWSVPSGLGNEQFF
TRBV18	TRBJ1-1	CASSPSGGDEAFF
TRBV5-6	TRBJ1-2	CASSLGDGNGYTF
TRBV20-1	TRBJ1-4	CSARGSGSNEKLFF
TRBV4-3	TRBJ1-5	CASSQAGAYRGGRQPQHF
TRBV7-9	TRBJ1-2	CASSLGQGLSANYGYTF
TRBV12-3/TRBV12-4	TRBJ2-3	CASQREGDTQYF
TRBV3-1	TRBJ1-2	CASSPRGAGGYTF
TRBV7-6	TRBJ1-6	CASSLAVGSPLHF
TRBV5-1	TRBJ2-1	CASSSRLAGINEQFF
TRBV20-1	TRBJ1-2	CSARDREGGLRGYTF
TRBV19	TRBJ2-1	CASSIRWVRGIEQFF
TRBV6-5	TRBJ1-5	CASRGGGNQPQHF
TRBV7-2	TRBJ2-5	CASSLALGRRETQYF
TRBV9	TRBJ2-3	CASSVVGGPSDRQYF
TRBV5-1	TRBJ1-1	CASSGNWVQAEAFF
TRBV6-2/TRBV6-3	TRBJ2-1	CASTPQLAGGPNEQFF
TRBV12-3/TRBV12-4	TRBJ1-2	CASKLQAGGYTF
TRBV20-1	TRBJ2-5	CSTPGLAFQTQYF
TRBV5-1	TRBJ2-2	CASSFLAGDNTGELFF
TRBV30	TRBJ1-2	CACYYSDYGYTF
TRBV5-1	TRBJ1-2	CASSLARGDGYTF
TRBV13	TRBJ2-1	CASSSSTGTGGVVLYNEQFF
TRBV7-2	TRBJ2-5	CASSLNRGPEETQYF
TRBV4-2	TRBJ2-5	CASTPWAGAQETQYF
TRBV5-1	TRBJ1-1	CASSLTGGVVTEAFF
TRBV12-3/TRBV12-4	TRBJ2-5	CASSPTLAGGETQYF
TRBV19	TRBJ1-5	CASRRAGIYSNQPQHF
TRBV7-3	TRBJ2-2	CASSSMGGANTGELFF
TRBV5-6	TRBJ2-5	CASSSPPEGVKTQYF
TRBV9	TRBJ1-6	CASSGQGNGSSYNSPLHF
TRBV15	TRBJ2-1	CATSRVERTEQFF
TRBV21-1	TRBJ1-5	CASSNPWDRFPNQPQHF
TRBV7-2	TRBJ1-4	CASSLIGTWAEKLFF
TRBV12-3/TRBV12-4	TRBJ1-5	CASSGTDSNQPQHF